What follows describes a single T cell receptor beta chain. Its antigen is still unknown. Germline V gene lookup returns CDR1 SGHDN and CDR2 FVKESK. The CDR3 is 15 residues long. V dropped 5 bases and J dropped 4; count of bases not matched to a gene: 6. The data originate from a study of response to subunit inactivated influenza vaccine. From the RT-PCR reads, TCRdb called clonotypes with MiXCR, one entry per CDR3 protein. Of approximately 500,000 distinct CDR3 sequences in the sample, approximately 13% were seen once. Study-wide results and limits: The authors put forward the suggestion that each seasonal influenza vaccination may bring in only a limited number of new T cells.

The V gene is TRBV14, the J gene TRBJ2-3, with 10 nucleotides matching TRBD1. The material sequenced was PBMCs from blood, taken about 40 days after vaccination. The sequence was obtained from a man over 45 who received an inactivated influenza vaccine. The CDR3 nucleotides are TGTGCCAGCAGCTCGCGACAGGGGGCATCAGATACGCAGTATTTT. Translating it yields CASSSRQGASDTQYF.